These 16 T cell receptor beta chains were all obtained from the same sample, sequenced in a study of cytomegalovirus exposure and HLA in healthy donors. Repertoires were generated with immunoSEQ multiplex PCR, while TCRdb's copy carries only in-frame clones and drops some. The sample includes some 220,000 clones, 80% to 95% seen only once; the top ten take 1% to 1.2%. The sequencing input was PBMCs. The receptors here all came from a woman aged 18-30 years in good health and CMV-seronegative.

The V call is TRBV7-9, the J call TRBJ2-7; D gene unclear. The V and J ends lost 1 base and 13 bases respectively, with 20 bases between them. Germline-derived CDR1 and CDR2 are SEHNR and FQNEAQ (reference sequence). CDR3 length: 14 residues. DNA of the CDR3: TGTGCCAGCAGCTTAGAACCCCTGGCCGACTCAACCTACTTC. Protein sequence: CASSLEPLADSTYF.

The chain has TRBV5-4 and TRBJ1-1; D is uncertain. The CDR3 is 13 amino acids. Trimming left V 2 bases short and J 8 bases short, with 13 bases between. The germline gives CDR1 SGHNT, CDR2 YYREEE (reference sequence). The CDR3 sequence is CASSFSRSSEAFF. Written as DNA, the CDR3 is TGTGCCAGCAGCTTTAGTCGATCGTCCGAAGCTTTCTTT.

By share, this clone ranks as medium-sized. The DNA for the CDR3 is TGTGCCAGCAGCTCGGCGGCCAATCCTTATCGGAACACTGAAGCTTTCTTT. Amino acids: CASSSAANPYRNTEAFF. The chain employs TRBV7-9 and TRBJ1-1, with D hard to call. CDR3 size: 17 residues. The V gene's germline CDR1 is SEHNR and CDR2 FQNEAQ (reference sequence). Trimming took off 4 bases at V and 1 base at J, with 19 bases between the two ends.

As regards this clone: At one boundary the junction diverges from the germline segment, which might be a read error. The chain has TRBV6-4 and TRBJ2-4, with D hard to call. The CDR3 extends over 8 amino acids. From germline, CDR1 is MRHNA and CDR2 SNTAGT. In nucleotides, the CDR3 is TGTGCCAGCAGTGACCCGGACTTC. It specifies CASSDPDF.

This chain uses TRBV15 with TRBJ2-5, with 8 bases lining up with TRBD1. CDR1 and CDR2 from the germline V gene are LNHNV and YYDKDF (reference sequence). The CDR3 is 14 residues long. J lost 4 bases, V lost 1 base, and 2 bases had no gene match. CDR3 sequence (DNA): TGTGCCACCAGCAGAGGGGGGACAGGAGAGACCCAGTACTTC. Translating gives CATSRGGTGETQYF.

The V call is TRBV4-1, the J call TRBJ2-7, with 9 bases identical to TRBD2. V lost 3 bases, J lost 4 bases, and 7 bases stayed unmatched. Germline CDR1 and CDR2: MGHRA and YSYEKL. The CDR3 consists of 15 residues. CDR3 sequence: CASSHQAGGAYEQYF. The CDR3 DNA is TGCGCCAGCAGCCACCAGGCGGGAGGGGCTTACGAGCAGTACTTC.

The CDR3 spells CASSHGQGVKVYEQYF. The CDR3 coding sequence is TGTGCCAGCAGCCATGGACAGGGGGTAAAGGTCTACGAGCAGTACTTC. V and J are TRBV11-3 and TRBJ2-7; 10 bases agree with TRBD1. CDR3 length: 16 amino acids. Unmatched junction bases numbered 10, after V lost 5 bases and J lost 3 bases. CDR1 and CDR2 (germline): SGHNT, YENEEA.

The chain uses TRBV18 and TRBJ1-5; no firm D call. The CDR3 runs 13 residues. Germline V gene lookup returns CDR1 KGHSH and CDR2 LQKENI. Trimming took off 3 bases at V and 5 bases at J, with 8 bases between the two ends. The CDR3 nucleotides are TGTGCCAGCTCACCTAATAGAGATCAGCCCCAGCATTTT. Translating it yields CASSPNRDQPQHF.

The chain carries TRBV29-1 and TRBJ1-1, with TRBD1 identical over 10 bases. V gave up 5 bases and J gave up 4 bases; unmatched junction bases: 4. Per germline, CDR1 SQVTM and CDR2 ANQGSEA. The CDR3 is 13 amino acids. The CDR3, as DNA: TGCAGCGTTATAAGGGACAGGGGCACTGAAGCTTTCTTT. Translating gives CSVIRDRGTEAFF.

Points on this clone: This same CDR3 is encoded by further DNA sequences in the sample. The chain carries TRBV5-1 and TRBJ2-7; 10 bases fit TRBD2. The CDR3 consists of 16 residues. Trimming removed 2 bases from V and 0 bases from J; junction bases left unmatched: 5. Per germline, CDR1 SGHRS and CDR2 YFSETQ. This CDR3 reads CASSLAGGLSSYEQYF. Written as DNA, the CDR3 is TGCGCCAGCAGCTTAGCGGGAGGGCTAAGCTCCTACGAGCAGTACTTC. Combining the CDR3 with reference TRBV5-1 and TRBJ2-7 gives the whole variable domain KAGVTQTPRYLIKTRGQQVTLSCSPISGHRSVSWYQQTPGQGLQFLFEYFSETQRNKGNFPGRFSGRQFSNSRSEMNVSTLELGDSALYLCASSLAGGLSSYEQYFGPGTRLTVT.

CDR3 protein: CASSSTGNLEAFF. The DNA for the CDR3 is TGTGCCAGCAGCTCGACAGGGAATCTTGAAGCTTTCTTT. The chain joins TRBV5-4 to TRBJ1-1, with 7 bases matching TRBD1. V trimming: 3 bases; J trimming: 7 bases; junction bases outside the gene matches: 6. In germline, CDR1 is SGHNT, CDR2 YYREEE (reference sequence). The length of the CDR3 is 13 residues.

The chain has TRBV28 and TRBJ1-3; weak D call: TRBD1 (5 bases). Trimming took off 6 bases at V and 0 bases at J, with 9 bases between the two ends. This CDR3 is built from 14 residues. From germline, CDR1 is MDHEN and CDR2 SYDVKM. The CDR3 spells CASRATDSGNTIYF. The CDR3, as DNA: TGTGCCAGCAGGGCGACAGACTCTGGAAACACCATATATTTT.

The chain couples TRBV5-6 to TRBJ1-1; D remains unclear. Trimming cost V 0 bases and J 1 base, with 16 bases left between them. In germline, CDR1 is SGHDT, CDR2 YYEEEE. The CDR3 length is 17 residues. The CDR3 here is CASSLELSGEPNTEAFF. CDR3 nucleotides: TGTGCCAGCAGCTTGGAATTATCCGGGGAACCGAACACTGAAGCTTTCTTT.

The rearrangement links TRBV18 to TRBJ1-5; TRBD1 aligns across 7 bases. The CDR3 sequence is 16 residues long. The V segment lost 4 bases and the J segment 4 bases; nucleotides outside the gene matches: 10. Germline CDR1 KGHSH, CDR2 LQKENI. In DNA form, the CDR3 reads TGTGCCAGCTCACTTGCCCAGGGGGGTCTGAATCAGCCCCAGCATTTT. Residues: CASSLAQGGLNQPQHF.

CDR3 amino acids: CSAPVSEQYF. CDR3 DNA sequence: TGCAGCGCCCCCGTCTCCGAGCAGTACTTC. The chain has TRBV29-1 and TRBJ2-7; D is unclear. The CDR3 has 10 amino acids. Germline CDR1 reads SQVTM; CDR2 reads ANQGSEA. Trimming removed 7 bases at V and 6 bases at J, with 10 bases between.

J is TRBJ2-7 and V is TRBV7-6; 9 bases fit TRBD2. Germline CDR1 reads SGHVS; CDR2 reads FNYEAQ. V lost 4 bases to trimming and J lost 2 bases; unmatched junction nucleotides: 6. The CDR3 extends over 15 amino acids. The CDR3 reads CASSWGLAEPYEQYF. DNA of the CDR3: TGTGCCAGCAGCTGGGGACTAGCAGAACCCTACGAGCAGTACTTC. The complete variable domain, with remaining parts taken from reference TRBV7-6 and TRBJ2-7, reads GAGVSQSPRYKVTKRGQDVALRCDPISGHVSLYWYRQALGQGPEFLTYFNYEAQQDKSGLPNDRFSAERPEGSISTLTIQRTEQRDSAMYRCASSWGLAEPYEQYFGPGTRLTVT.